Listed below are T cell receptor beta chains from one sample, sequenced in a study of cytomegalovirus exposure and HLA in healthy donors. Some clones are missing from TCRdb's copy, which holds only in-frame ones; the method was immunoSEQ multiplex PCR. The sample shows about 100,000 clones, roughly 73% of them seen only once. The sequenced sample was PBMCs. The receptors were sampled from a man aged 30 to 45 in good health and CMV-seronegative. Each CDR3 is given with its conserved first and last residue. The order of the fields is D gene, V gene, J gene, clone size, CDR3 DNA, CDR3 protein. D genes are given only for firm matches. Size tells how often a clone was seen (once, few, many) or the class of an expanded clone, and some rows leave it out.

>NA|TRBV19|TRBJ1-2|once
TGTGCCAGTAGTCCCCCCGGGGAGGGCCGCGCTGGCTACACCTTC
CASSPPGEGRAGYTF
>NA|TRBV6-6|TRBJ1-5|NA
TGTGCCAGCAGTCCGAACTTCGCCGGGACCCAGCATTTT
CASSPNFAGTQHF
>TRBD1|TRBV5-8|TRBJ2-7|NA
TGTGCCAGCAGCTTTCTAGGACAGGGGGAGGCTGGGCTCCACGAGCAGTACTTC
CASSFLGQGEAGLHEQYF
>NA|TRBV28|TRBJ2-7|NA
TGTGCCAGCAGTCCGGGGGACGCCTCCTACGAGCAGTACTTC
CASSPGDASYEQYF
>NA|TRBV6-4|TRBJ1-2|NA
TGTGCCAGCAGTGTCACAAGTGCCCGAGGGGGCTACACCTTC
CASSVTSARGGYTF
>NA|TRBV9|TRBJ1-1|NA
TGTGCCAGCAGCGTAGAGACAGGAAAGAACACTGAAGCTTTCTTT
CASSVETGKNTEAFF
>NA|TRBV28|TRBJ2-5|NA
TGTGCCAGCAGTTATCCCTCGAGTGAGACCCAGTACTTC
CASSYPSSETQYF
>TRBD1|TRBV6-5|TRBJ2-3|few
TGTGCCAGCAGTTACTCGATGGGACAGGGTCCAGATACGCAGTATTTT
CASSYSMGQGPDTQYF
>TRBD1|TRBV19|TRBJ1-5|once
TGTGCCTCAAACGGACCGGGACAGTATGGCAATCAGCCCCAGCATTTT
CASNGPGQYGNQPQHF
>NA|TRBV7-7|TRBJ2-7|NA
TGTGCCAGCAGCTTAAGACAGGGAGGCGCCTACGAGCAGTACTTC
CASSLRQGGAYEQYF
>NA|TRBV6-5|TRBJ1-2|NA
TGTGCCAGCAGTACGCCCTTGGAGGGTGGCTACACCTTC
CASSTPLEGGYTF
>NA|TRBV27|TRBJ1-1|NA
TGTGCCAGCAGTTTACCCGGACAACACACTGAAGCTTTCTTT
CASSLPGQHTEAFF
>NA|TRBV7-2|TRBJ1-1|NA
TGTGCCAGCAGCCTTAGACGAGGGAACACTGAAGCTTTCTTT
CASSLRRGNTEAFF
>TRBD1|TRBV18|TRBJ1-6|NA
TGTGCCAGCTCACCGCGGGGACAGGGGGCTGGTAGTAATTCACCCCTCCACTTT
CASSPRGQGAGSNSPLHF